Following are 4 T cell receptor beta chains from one sample sequenced in a study of blood T cell repertoires in COVID-19. The assay was immunoSEQ multiplex PCR, and TCRdb's table has in-frame clones only and misses some. This table has more than 85,000 clones, just under 90% appearing once. Source material: peripheral blood. Receptors were obtained from a human donor in a cohort sampled during active COVID-19.

In this sample, this clone turned up a few times. This sequence joins TRBV23-1 and TRBJ2-7, with a tentative D call TRBD1 (6 bases). TRBV23-1 is placed among ORFs of uncertain function. CDR3 length: 15 residues. V was pared by 6 bases and J by 2 bases, with 17 bases between. CDR3 bases: TGCGCCAGCAGACGCGACAGGCGAGAGGCCTACGAGCAGTACTTC. Protein: CASRRDRREAYEQYF.

This rearrangement joins TRBV5-6 to TRBJ1-5, with unresolved D. The CDR3 has 13 residues. CDR1 SGHDT and CDR2 YYEEEE come from the germline V gene. V dropped 1 base and J dropped 6 bases, with 8 bases sitting between them. CDR3 in amino acids: CASSLLGGQPQHF. CDR3 in DNA: TGTGCCAGCAGCTTGTTAGGCGGTCAGCCCCAGCATTTT.

The chain combines TRBV12-2 with TRBJ2-3; no DNA check was done on the table's D call, TRBD2. TRBV12-2 is assigned pseudogene status. This CDR3 region has 21 residues. The CDR3 region is CASRLVAGLAGEVSYADTQYF. CDR3 nucleotide sequence: TGTGCAAGTCGCTTAGTTGCGGGTTTAGCGGGAGAGGTATCTTATGCAGATACGCAGTATTTT.

This clone was observed once. The rearrangement uses TRBV7-8 and TRBJ1-3; a weak D match, TRBD1 (6 bases). Germline values: CDR1 SGHVS, CDR2 FQNEAQ. There are 14 residues in the CDR3. Trimming took off 2 bases at V and 4 bases at J, with 9 bases between the two ends. The CDR3 nucleotides read TGTGCCAGCAGCTTACCCGGACAGGGAAACACCATATATTTT. Translated, it gives CASSLPGQGNTIYF.